These 31 T cell receptor beta chains were all obtained from the same sample, sequenced in a study of blood T cell repertoires in COVID-19. Clones were sequenced by immunoSEQ multiplex PCR, and TCRdb holds only the in-frame ones, with some missing. The sample consists of more than 30,000 clones, over 70% of them appearing once. The sequencing input was peripheral blood. The receptor set was obtained from a man between 45 and 60 years old with active or convalescent COVID-19.

This clone was counted a few times. The chain recombines TRBV11-3 with TRBJ1-1; no definite D call. V was trimmed by 2 bases and J by 0 bases, leaving 7 bases between them. The CDR3 is 14 residues long. Germline-derived CDR1 and CDR2 are SGHNT and YENEEA. In DNA form, the CDR3 reads TGTGCCAGCAGCTTATCCGGGGTGAACACTGAAGCTTTCTTT. It yields the protein CASSLSGVNTEAFF.

This chain uses TRBV4-2 with TRBJ2-1, with 10 bases matching TRBD2. V dropped 1 base and J dropped 8; count of bases not matched to a gene: 14. This CDR3 comprises 18 residues. Germline loops: CDR1 LGHNA, CDR2 YNFKEQ. The CDR3 region has the DNA TGTGCCAGCAGCCAAGGCTCCAGTTTGGCTAGCGGGAGTCATGAGCAGTTCTTC. It is translated as CASSQGSSLASGSHEQFF.

V is TRBV30 and J is TRBJ1-2; 10 bases map to TRBD1. J was trimmed by 5 bases and V by 2 bases; bases with no gene match: 14. The germline CDR1 and CDR2 sequences are GTSNPN and SVGIG (reference sequence). The CDR3 extends over 17 amino acids. The CDR3, as DNA: TGTGCCTGGAGTAGACAGGGACAGGGGCAACAATTGTATGGCTACACCTTC. This sequence encodes CAWSRQGQGQQLYGYTF.

This clone was counted a single time. The chain recombines TRBV28 with TRBJ2-7; D remains ambiguous. Per the germline V gene, CDR1 is MDHEN and CDR2 is SYDVKM. Trimming removed 5 bases at V and 4 bases at J, with 9 bases between. This CDR3 is 12 amino acids long. The CDR3 bases are TGTGCCAGCAGTGACACACCATACGAGCAGTACGTC. This encodes CASSDTPYEQYV.

This clone was picked up a small number of times. V is TRBV6-5 and J is TRBJ2-2; 7 bases are shared with TRBD1. Germline values: CDR1 MNHEY, CDR2 SVGAGI. The CDR3 contains 15 residues. Germline trimming cut 5 bases from V and 1 base from J; bases unmatched to any gene: 4. CDR3 amino acids: CASSRTGQNTGELFF. For the CDR3, the DNA is TGTGCCAGCAGTAGGACAGGACAGAACACCGGGGAGCTGTTTTTT.

The CDR3 is CASSSTGTYEQYV. The CDR3 bases are TGTGCCAGCAGCTCGACAGGGACTTACGAGCAGTACGTC. The chain couples TRBV11-2 to TRBJ2-7; possibly TRBD1 for D (7 bases). Trimming stripped 4 bases from V and 4 bases from J, with 11 bases between. Germline CDR1 is SGHAT and CDR2 is FQNNGV. The CDR3 spans 13 residues.

This clone was observed a handful of times. V is TRBV28 and J is TRBJ1-2; D is perhaps TRBD1 (6 bases). V was cut by 3 bases and J by 5 bases, with 25 bases left in between. The germline V gene encodes CDR1 MDHEN and CDR2 SYDVKM. The CDR3 totals 18 residues. The CDR3: CASSLELGAVHQSYGYTF. The DNA of the CDR3 is TGTGCCAGCAGTTTGGAGTTGGGGGCGGTTCATCAAAGTTATGGCTACACCTTC.

This chain uses TRBV2 with TRBJ1-2; possible D gene TRBD1, 6 bases. Germline-derived CDR1 and CDR2 are SNHLY and FYNNEI. V was cut by 3 bases and J by 8 bases, with 13 bases left in between. The length of the CDR3 is 13 residues. CDR3 region: CASSDRDMRGYTF. In DNA form, the CDR3 reads TGTGCCAGCAGTGACCGGGACATGCGAGGCTACACCTTC.

The rearrangement uses TRBV9 and TRBJ2-1; D might be TRBD2 (5 bases). Deletions cut 4 bases from V and 3 bases from J, with 8 bases between. Germline V gene lookup returns CDR1 SGDLS and CDR2 YYNGEE. The CDR3 covers 13 residues. CDR3 in amino acids: CASSSRDYNEQFF. As DNA, the CDR3 is TGTGCCAGCAGCAGCCGGGACTACAATGAGCAGTTCTTC.

The V call is TRBV25-1, the J call TRBJ1-4; possible D gene TRBD1, 5 bases. This CDR3 contains 17 residues. V lost 2 bases, J lost 5 bases, and 18 bases lay in between. In germline, CDR1 is MGHDK, CDR2 SYGVNS. The CDR3 nucleotides are TGTGCCAGCAGTGAAGCAATAGGGGTCGGAGAAAATGAAAAACTGTTTTTT. Its translation: CASSEAIGVGENEKLFF.

This clone was found a few times. This chain connects TRBV5-1 to TRBJ2-1, with 8 nucleotides matching TRBD1. With V trimmed by 0 bases and J by 6 bases, 8 bases remained unmatched. The length of the CDR3 is 16 residues. Germline V lookup: CDR1 SGHRS, CDR2 YFSETQ. DNA of the CDR3: TGCGCCAGCAGCTTGGCCCCAGGGGGCCATGGCAATGAGCAGTTCTTC. Translated: CASSLAPGGHGNEQFF.

This clone was counted only a few times. V is TRBV4-1 and J is TRBJ2-5, with TRBD2 matching over 11 bases. Germline CDR1 reads MGHRA; CDR2 reads YSYEKL. This CDR3 has 19 amino acids. The V and J ends lost 1 base and 3 bases, in that order; junction bases with no gene match: 13. The CDR3: CASSQVWVTSGDRKETQYF. As DNA, the CDR3 is TGCGCCAGCAGCCAAGTCTGGGTGACTAGCGGGGACCGAAAAGAGACCCAGTACTTC.

The V and J genes are TRBV15 and TRBJ2-3; 7 bases match TRBD2. From germline, CDR1 is LNHNV and CDR2 YYDKDF (reference sequence). This CDR3 comprises 17 residues. V trimming: 3 bases; J trimming: 4 bases; junction bases outside the gene matches: 13. In DNA, the CDR3 is TGTGCCACCAGCAGTAGGAACGGGGAGGGTCCCCCAGATACGCAGTATTTT. It specifies CATSSRNGEGPPDTQYF.

This clone was recorded once. The chain combines TRBV6-5 with TRBJ2-3, with D possibly matching TRBD2 (6 bases). Deletions cut 6 bases from V and 2 bases from J, with 15 bases between. The CDR3 has 15 residues. From germline, CDR1 is MNHEY and CDR2 SVGAGI. CDR3 in amino acids: CASSPTGSLTDTQYF. The CDR3, as DNA: TGTGCCAGCAGCCCCACCGGGAGCCTCACAGATACGCAGTATTTT.

This clone was seen a few times. The chain is built from TRBV12-5 and TRBJ2-4; 9 bases map to TRBD1. V dropped 5 bases and J dropped 0; count of bases not matched to a gene: 23. CDR1 is LGHNT and CDR2 is FRNRAP in the germline V gene. This CDR3 has 22 residues. The CDR3 protein is CASGPGQGPYFMRIRAKNIQYF. The CDR3 DNA follows: TGTGCTAGTGGTCCCGGACAGGGGCCATACTTTATGAGAATACGAGCCAAAAACATTCAGTACTTC.

The CDR3, as DNA: TGTGCCGGCCGGGACAGTAGCACAGATACGCAGTATTTT. Translation gives CAGRDSSTDTQYF. V and J are TRBV28 and TRBJ2-3; 7 bases match TRBD1. Germline values: CDR1 MDHEN, CDR2 SYDVKM. The ends lost 11 bases at V and 0 bases at J; junction bases unmatched: 5. The CDR3 has 13 amino acids. The variable domain in full, completed from reference TRBV28 and TRBJ2-3, reads DVKVTQSSRYLVKRTGEKVFLECVQDMDHENMFWYRQDPGLGLRLIYFSYDVKMKEKGDIPEGYSVSREKKERFSLILESASTNQTSMYLCAGRDSSTDTQYFGPGTRLTVL.

The CDR3 region is CASSLSPGQGHGYTF. The CDR3 coding sequence is TGTGCCAGCAGTTTATCACCGGGACAGGGGCATGGCTACACCTTC. The chain uses TRBV28 and TRBJ1-2; 10 bases line up with TRBD1. Losses at the gene ends were 1 base for V and 6 bases for J; bases not matched to a gene: 5. CDR1 is MDHEN, CDR2 SYDVKM, per germline. The CDR3 runs to 15 residues.

This clone qualifies as medium-sized. This chain joins TRBV3-1 (or the pseudogene TRBV3-2) and TRBJ2-7, with D unclear. V was cut by 0 bases and J by 5 bases, with 8 bases left in between. Germline V CDR1 and CDR2: LGHDT, YNNKEL (reference sequence). The CDR3 consists of 13 residues. The CDR3 sequence: CASSQDNLHEQYF. In DNA, the CDR3 is TGTGCCAGCAGCCAAGATAATCTCCACGAGCAGTACTTC.

Only a few counts were recorded for this clone. V gene TRBV2 combines with J gene TRBJ1-1; 7 nucleotides agree with TRBD1. In germline, CDR1 is SNHLY, CDR2 FYNNEI. V lost 4 bases to trimming and J lost 4 bases; unmatched junction nucleotides: 15. The CDR3 consists of 17 residues. This chain's CDR3 is CASSGPREGGAATEAFF. Written as DNA, the CDR3 is TGTGCCAGCAGTGGACCCCGGGAAGGGGGCGCCGCCACTGAAGCTTTCTTT. The whole variable domain, remainder taken from reference TRBV2 and TRBJ1-1, is EPEVTQTPSHQVTQMGQEVILRCVPISNHLYFYWYRQILGQKVEFLVSFYNNEISEKSEIFDDQFSVERPDGSNFTLKIRSTKLEDSAMYFCASSGPREGGAATEAFFGQGTRLTVV.

This sequence joins TRBV4-1 and TRBJ1-1; 7 bases match TRBD1. Germline CDR1 MGHRA, CDR2 YSYEKL. The V gene end was trimmed by 1 base and the J gene end by 5 bases; junction bases not matched to a gene: 4. This CDR3 has 14 residues. CDR3: CASSQGQGRTEAFF. CDR3 coding DNA: TGCGCCAGCAGCCAAGGACAGGGAAGGACTGAAGCTTTCTTT.

This sequence joins TRBV7-2 and TRBJ2-1, with 8 nucleotides matching TRBD2. The junction had 6 bases not matched to a gene; V was cut back by 5 bases and J by 9 bases. CDR1 is SGHTA, CDR2 FQGNSA, per germline. There are 13 residues in the CDR3. CDR3 amino acids: CASSPQRESEQFF. CDR3 DNA sequence: TGTGCCAGCAGCCCTCAGCGGGAGAGTGAGCAGTTCTTC.

The chain links TRBV6-2 or TRBV6-3 to TRBJ1-3; TRBD1 might be the D (5 bases). The length of the CDR3 is 14 residues. Looked up from germline, CDR1 is MNHEY and CDR2 is SVGEGT. Trimming removed 2 bases at V and 0 bases at J, with 5 bases between. Here the CDR3 reads CASSYTGSGNTIYF. The CDR3 coding sequence is TGTGCCAGCAGTTACACAGGCTCTGGAAACACCATATATTTT.

V is TRBV10-3 and J is TRBJ1-2; 8 nucleotides match TRBD1. CDR1 and CDR2 (germline): ENHRY, SYGVKD. The CDR3 consists of 16 residues. The trim removed 3 bases at V and 8 bases at J, leaving 14 bases unmatched. The CDR3 DNA reads TGTGCCATCAGTGAACAAGACAGGGGCGCTTTTGGAGGCTACACCTTC. Its protein is CAISEQDRGAFGGYTF.

This chain uses TRBV13 with TRBJ2-3; 8 bases are shared with TRBD2. CDR3 length: 15 amino acids. CDR1 is PRHDT and CDR2 is FYEKMQ in the germline V gene (reference sequence). With V trimmed by 3 bases and J by 2 bases, 4 bases remained unmatched. CDR3 in amino acids: CASSLGLVNTDTQYF. In DNA form, the CDR3 reads TGTGCCAGCAGCTTGGGACTAGTGAACACAGATACGCAGTATTTT. Supplemented by reference TRBV13 and TRBJ2-3, the full variable domain reads AAGVIQSPRHLIKEKRETATLKCYPIPRHDTVYWYQQGPGQDPQFLISFYEKMQSDKGSIPDRFSAQQFSDYHSELNMSSLELGDSALYFCASSLGLVNTDTQYFGPGTRLTVL.

This chain uses TRBV11-2 with TRBJ1-4; no reliable D call. CDR3 length: 13 residues. Germline CDR1 reads SGHAT; CDR2 reads FQNNGV. V was shortened by 5 bases and J by 6 bases, with 10 bases between the two germline ends. CDR3: CASSPWAYEKLFF. CDR3 DNA: TGTGCCAGCAGCCCGTGGGCGTATGAAAAACTGTTTTTT.

CDR3 region: CASSAHYEQYF. The CDR3 nucleotides are TGTGCCAGCAGTGCCCACTACGAGCAGTACTTC. The chain links TRBV2 to TRBJ2-7; the D is unclear. The germline gives CDR1 SNHLY, CDR2 FYNNEI. V lost 4 bases, J lost 3 bases, and 4 bases lay in between. The CDR3 is 11 amino acids.

The V gene is TRBV19, the J gene TRBJ2-1; D not certain. In germline, CDR1 is LNHDA, CDR2 SQIVND (reference sequence). The CDR3 totals 16 residues. Trimming took 0 bases from V and 0 from J, leaving 9 bases between them. The CDR3 reads CASSIEAPRSYNEQFF. The CDR3 DNA is TGTGCCAGTAGTATAGAGGCCCCCCGCTCCTACAATGAGCAGTTCTTC.

V gene TRBV18 combines with J gene TRBJ2-2; perhaps TRBD2 as D (6 bases). Germline CDR1 and CDR2: KGHSH and LQKENI. The CDR3 sequence is 15 residues long. V was cut by 3 bases and J by 1 base, with 9 bases left in between. The CDR3 spells CASSPGRENTGELFF. DNA of the CDR3: TGTGCCAGCTCACCTGGGCGGGAGAACACCGGGGAGCTGTTTTTT.

The rearrangement joins TRBV4-1 to TRBJ2-3, with TRBD2 identical over 8 bases. Germline V CDR1 and CDR2: MGHRA, YSYEKL. With V trimmed by 0 bases and J by 7 bases, 12 bases remained unmatched. There are 17 residues in the CDR3. CDR3 DNA sequence: TGCGCCAGCAGCCAAGAAGAGAAGGACGGGGGGGAAAATACGCAGTATTTT. Translating gives CASSQEEKDGGENTQYF.

The J gene is TRBJ1-4, the V gene TRBV6-1; D uncertain. V was cut by 3 bases and J by 7 bases, with 15 bases left in between. Germline V lookup: CDR1 MNHNS, CDR2 SASEGT. The CDR3 runs 15 residues. The chain's CDR3 is CASSEARVFLEKLFF. The CDR3 DNA follows: TGTGCCAGCAGTGAGGCGCGGGTTTTCCTTGAAAAACTGTTTTTT.

The V and J genes are TRBV10-3 and TRBJ2-7; TRBD2 matches 8 bases. V was clipped by 4 bases and J by 6 bases; unmatched bases: 8. CDR3 size: 14 residues. Germline CDR1 reads ENHRY; CDR2 reads SYGVKD. Here the CDR3 reads CAISGAGLVAEQYF. The CDR3 DNA reads TGTGCCATCAGTGGAGCGGGACTAGTTGCCGAGCAGTACTTC.